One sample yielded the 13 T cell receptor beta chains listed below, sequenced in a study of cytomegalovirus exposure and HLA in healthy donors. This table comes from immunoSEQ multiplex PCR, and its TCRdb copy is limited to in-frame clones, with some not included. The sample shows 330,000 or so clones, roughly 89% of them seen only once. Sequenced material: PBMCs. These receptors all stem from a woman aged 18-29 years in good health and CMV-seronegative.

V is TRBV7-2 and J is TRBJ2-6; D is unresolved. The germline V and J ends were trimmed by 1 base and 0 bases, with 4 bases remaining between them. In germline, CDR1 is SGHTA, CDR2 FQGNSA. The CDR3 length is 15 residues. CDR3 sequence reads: CASSLGPSGANVLTF. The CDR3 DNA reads TGTGCCAGCAGCTTAGGGCCCTCTGGGGCCAACGTCCTGACTTTC.

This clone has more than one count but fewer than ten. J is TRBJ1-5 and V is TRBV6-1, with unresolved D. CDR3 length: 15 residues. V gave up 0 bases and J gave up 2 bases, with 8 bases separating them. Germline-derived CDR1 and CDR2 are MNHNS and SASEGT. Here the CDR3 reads CASSEARSGNQPQHF. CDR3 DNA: TGTGCCAGCAGTGAAGCGCGAAGCGGCAATCAGCCCCAGCATTTT.

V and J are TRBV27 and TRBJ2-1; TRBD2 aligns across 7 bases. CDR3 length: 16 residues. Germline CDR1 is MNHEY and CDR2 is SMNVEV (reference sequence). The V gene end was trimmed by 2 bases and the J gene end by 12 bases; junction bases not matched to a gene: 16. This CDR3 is CASSLRLAEAPMRQFF. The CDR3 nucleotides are TGTGCCAGCAGTTTAAGGCTAGCGGAGGCCCCAATGAGGCAGTTCTTC.

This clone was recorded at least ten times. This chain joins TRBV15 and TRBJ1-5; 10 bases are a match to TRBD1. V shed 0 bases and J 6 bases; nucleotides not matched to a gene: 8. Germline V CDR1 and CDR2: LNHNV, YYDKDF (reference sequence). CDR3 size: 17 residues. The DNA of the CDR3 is TGTGCCACCAGCAGAGATTTGGGACAGGGGAGTTCTCAGCCCCAGCATTTT. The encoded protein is CATSRDLGQGSSQPQHF.

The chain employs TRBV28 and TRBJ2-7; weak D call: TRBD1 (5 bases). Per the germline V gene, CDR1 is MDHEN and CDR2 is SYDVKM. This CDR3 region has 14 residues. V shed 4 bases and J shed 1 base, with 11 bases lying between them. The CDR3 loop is CASSSKDSSYEQYF. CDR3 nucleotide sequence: TGTGCCAGCAGTTCCAAAGACAGTTCCTACGAGCAGTACTTC. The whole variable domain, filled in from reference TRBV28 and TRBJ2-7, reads DVKVTQSSRYLVKRTGEKVFLECVQDMDHENMFWYRQDPGLGLRLIYFSYDVKMKEKGDIPEGYSVSREKKERFSLILESASTNQTSMYLCASSSKDSSYEQYFGPGTRLTVT.

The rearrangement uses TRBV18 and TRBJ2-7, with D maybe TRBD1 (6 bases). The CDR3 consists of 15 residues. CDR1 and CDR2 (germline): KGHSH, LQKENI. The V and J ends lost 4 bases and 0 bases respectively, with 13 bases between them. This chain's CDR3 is CASSQTTDSSYEQYF. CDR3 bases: TGTGCCAGCTCACAAACGACGGACAGCTCCTACGAGCAGTACTTC.

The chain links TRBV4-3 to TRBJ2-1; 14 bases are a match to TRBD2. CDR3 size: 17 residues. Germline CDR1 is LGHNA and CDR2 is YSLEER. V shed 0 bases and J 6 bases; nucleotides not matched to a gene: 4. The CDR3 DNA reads TGCGCCAGCAGCCAAGATGCAGGACTAGCGGGGGGCAATGAGCAGTTCTTC. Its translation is CASSQDAGLAGGNEQFF.

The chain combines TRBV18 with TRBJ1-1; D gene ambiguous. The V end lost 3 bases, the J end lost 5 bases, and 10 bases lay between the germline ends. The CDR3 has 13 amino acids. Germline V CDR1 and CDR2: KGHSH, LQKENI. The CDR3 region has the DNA TGTGCCAGCTCACCTGCTGTACAGACTGAAGCTTTCTTT. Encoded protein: CASSPAVQTEAFF.

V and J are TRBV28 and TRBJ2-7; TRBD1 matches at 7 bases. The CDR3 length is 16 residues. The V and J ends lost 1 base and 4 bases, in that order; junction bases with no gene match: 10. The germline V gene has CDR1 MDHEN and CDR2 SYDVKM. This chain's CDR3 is CASSLLPRDSLYEQYF. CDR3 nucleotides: TGTGCCAGCAGTTTATTGCCCCGGGACAGCCTTTACGAGCAGTACTTC.

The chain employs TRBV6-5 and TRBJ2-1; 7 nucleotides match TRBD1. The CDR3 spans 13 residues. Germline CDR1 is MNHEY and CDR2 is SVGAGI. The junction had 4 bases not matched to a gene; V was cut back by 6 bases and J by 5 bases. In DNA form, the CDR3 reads TGTGCCAGCAGACCCGACAGGGACAATGAGCAGTTCTTC. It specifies CASRPDRDNEQFF.

The CDR3 here is CASSLELAGGSSYEQYF. CDR3 nucleotides: TGTGCCAGCAGCTTAGAGCTAGCGGGAGGGAGCTCCTACGAGCAGTACTTC. The chain employs TRBV7-2 and TRBJ2-7; 12 positions agree with TRBD2. This CDR3 has 17 amino acids. From germline, CDR1 is SGHTA and CDR2 FQGNSA. Unmatched junction bases numbered 4, after V lost 1 base and J lost 0 bases.

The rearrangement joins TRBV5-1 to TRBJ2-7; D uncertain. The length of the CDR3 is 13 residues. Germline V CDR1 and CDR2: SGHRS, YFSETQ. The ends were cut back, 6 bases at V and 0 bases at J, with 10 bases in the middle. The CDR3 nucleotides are TGCGCCAGCAACGAGCCTAACTCCTACGAGCAGTACTTC. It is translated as CASNEPNSYEQYF.

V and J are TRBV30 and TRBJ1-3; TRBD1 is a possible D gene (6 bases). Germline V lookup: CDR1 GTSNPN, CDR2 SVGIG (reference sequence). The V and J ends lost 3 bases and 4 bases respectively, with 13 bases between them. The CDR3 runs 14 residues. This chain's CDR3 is CAWSPGTSGNTIYF. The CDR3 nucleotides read TGTGCCTGGAGCCCCGGGACATCAGGAAACACCATATATTTT.